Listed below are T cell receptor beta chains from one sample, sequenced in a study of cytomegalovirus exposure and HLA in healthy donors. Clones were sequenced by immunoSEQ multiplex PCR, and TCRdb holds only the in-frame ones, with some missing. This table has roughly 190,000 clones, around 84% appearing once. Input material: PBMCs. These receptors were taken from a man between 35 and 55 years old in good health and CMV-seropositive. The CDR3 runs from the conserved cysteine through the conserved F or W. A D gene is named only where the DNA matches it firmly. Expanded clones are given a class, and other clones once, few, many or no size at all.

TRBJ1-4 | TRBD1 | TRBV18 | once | TGTGCCAGCTCACCGGACAGGGTAACTAATGAAAAACTGTTTTTT | CASSPDRVTNEKLFF
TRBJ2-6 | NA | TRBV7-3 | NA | TGTGCCAGCAGCTACACTCTGGGGGCTCTCTCTGGGGCCAACGTCCTGACTTTC | CASSYTLGALSGANVLTF
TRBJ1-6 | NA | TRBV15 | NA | TGTGCCACCAGCAGAGATGGGAGAGCGGGATCACCCCTCCACTTT | CATSRDGRAGSPLHF
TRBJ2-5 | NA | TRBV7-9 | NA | TGTGCCAGCAGCGCCGGACAGAGAACCCAAGAGACCCAGTACTTC | CASSAGQRTQETQYF
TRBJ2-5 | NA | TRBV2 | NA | TGTGCCAGCAGTGTAGTGGTCTCGGAGACCCAGTACTTC | CASSVVVSETQYF
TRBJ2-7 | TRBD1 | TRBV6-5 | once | TGTGCCAGCAGGTCGACAGGGGGCTCCTACGAGCAGTACTTC | CASRSTGGSYEQYF
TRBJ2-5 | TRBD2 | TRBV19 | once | TGTGCCAGTAGTATGGGGGGACTAGCGGGAAAAGAGACCCAGTACTTC | CASSMGGLAGKETQYF
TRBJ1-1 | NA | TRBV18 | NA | TGTGCCAGCTCACCCCGGACACTAAAAAACACTGAAGCTTTCTTT | CASSPRTLKNTEAFF
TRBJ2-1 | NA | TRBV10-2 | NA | TGCGCCAGCAGTGAGTGGCCGCCGCGGGATGAGCAGTTCTTC | CASSEWPPRDEQFF
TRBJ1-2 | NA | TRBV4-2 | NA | TGTGCCAGCAGCCACCCCGGGGGGAAGGAACTCTATGGCTACACCTTC | CASSHPGGKELYGYTF
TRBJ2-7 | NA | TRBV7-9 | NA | TGTGCCAGCAGCTTATGGGGGGGCGCTGGCAGCTCCTACGAGCAGTACTTC | CASSLWGGAGSSYEQYF
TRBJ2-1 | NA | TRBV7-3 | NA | TGTGCCAGCAGTCCACAGGGTGGGGTCCTTTACAATGAGCAGTTCTTC | CASSPQGGVLYNEQFF
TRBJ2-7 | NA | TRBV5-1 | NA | TGCGCCAGCAGCTTCGAGATTCGGGGGTTGGGGTTGGACGAGCAGTACTTC | CASSFEIRGLGLDEQYF
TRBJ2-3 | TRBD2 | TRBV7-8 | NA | TGTGCCAGCAGCGGGGCGGGGGGGCCTTCAGATACGCAGTATTTT | CASSGAGGPSDTQYF
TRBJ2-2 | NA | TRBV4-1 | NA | TGCGCCAGCAGCCAAGAGAGGCTGCGCGCCAACCCTAGGGGGAATACCGGGGAGCTGTTTTTT | CASSQERLRANPRGNTGELFF
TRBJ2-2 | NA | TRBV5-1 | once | TGCGCCAGCAGCTGGGCAGGCAACACCGGGGAGCTGTTTTTT | CASSWAGNTGELFF
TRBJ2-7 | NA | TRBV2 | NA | TGTGCCAGCAGTGAAGGGACAGGGAGGGATCAGTATTGCTTC | CASSEGTGRDQYCF
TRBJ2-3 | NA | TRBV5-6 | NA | TGTGCCAGCAGCTTTGGGGCCCATCCCCAGGCGCAGTATTTT | CASSFGAHPQAQYF
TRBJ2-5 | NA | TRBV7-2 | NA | TGTGCCAGCAGTGAACCCCTTGGGAGGTACCAAGAGACCCAGTACTTC | CASSEPLGRYQETQYF
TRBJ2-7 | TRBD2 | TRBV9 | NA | TGTGCCAGCAGCGACTCAACGGGGGGGAGCTCCTACGAGCAGTACTTC | CASSDSTGGSSYEQYF
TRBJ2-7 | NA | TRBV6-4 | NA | TGTGCCAGCAGTGTCAGGGGCGGTTACGAGCAGTACTTC | CASSVRGGYEQYF
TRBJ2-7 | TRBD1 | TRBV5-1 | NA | TGCGCCAGCAGAAGAACAGGGGGCTCCTACGAGCAGTACTTC | CASRRTGGSYEQYF
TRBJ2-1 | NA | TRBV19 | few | TGTGCCAGTAGTGCCGCGGGACCTACCGGCCATGAGCAGTTCTTC | CASSAAGPTGHEQFF
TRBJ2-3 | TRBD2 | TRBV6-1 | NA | TGTGCCAGCATTTTCGGGGGGGAGAATACGCAGTATTTT | CASIFGGENTQYF
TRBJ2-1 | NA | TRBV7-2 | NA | TGTGCCAGCAGCTTTCAGATGGTCTCATCGAATGAGCAGTTCTTC | CASSFQMVSSNEQFF
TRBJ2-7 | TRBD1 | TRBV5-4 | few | TGTGCCAGCAGCTTCGGACAGGGGAACGAGCAGTACTTC | CASSFGQGNEQYF
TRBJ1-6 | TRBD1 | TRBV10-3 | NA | TGTGCCATCAGCGCAGGGGGTGGGAGCTCCTATAATTCACCCCTCCACTTT | CAISAGGGSSYNSPLHF
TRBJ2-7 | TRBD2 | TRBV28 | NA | TGTGCCAGCGGCCTAGCGGGAGGGTCCTACGAGCAGTACTTC | CASGLAGGSYEQYF
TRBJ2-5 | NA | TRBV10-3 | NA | TGTGCCATCAGTGAGTCATCGAGGTGGGAGACCCAGTACTTC | CAISESSRWETQYF
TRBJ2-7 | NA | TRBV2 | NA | TGTGCCAGCAGTGAAGCGTCCCCGGGAAGGGCCTACGAGCAGTACTTC | CASSEASPGRAYEQYF
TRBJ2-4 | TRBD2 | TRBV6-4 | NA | TGTGCCAACTCGCGGGGGGGGGCAAGAAACATTCAGTACTTC | CANSRGGARNIQYF
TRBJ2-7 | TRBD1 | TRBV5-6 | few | TGTGCCAGCAGCTTGGTAGGTGTGGGACAGGGAGGTTACGAGCAGTACTTC | CASSLVGVGQGGYEQYF
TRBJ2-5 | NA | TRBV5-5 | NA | TGTGCCAGCAGGAGGACAGCCCAAGAGACCCAGTACTTC | CASRRTAQETQYF
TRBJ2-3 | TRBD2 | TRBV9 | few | TGTGCCAGCAGCGTAGGAACTAGCGGGGGGTACACAGATACGCAGTATTTT | CASSVGTSGGYTDTQYF
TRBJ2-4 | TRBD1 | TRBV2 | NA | TGTGCCAGCAGTGGACAGGGGGACATTCAGTACTTC | CASSGQGDIQYF
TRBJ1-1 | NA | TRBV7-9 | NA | TGTGCCAGCAGCGCCAGGCCCCTCACTGAAGCTTTCTTT | CASSARPLTEAFF
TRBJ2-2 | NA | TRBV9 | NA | TGTGCCAGCAGCCCGAGGGGACAGAACACCGGGGAGCTGTTTTTT | CASSPRGQNTGELFF
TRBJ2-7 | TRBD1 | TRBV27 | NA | TGTGCCAGCAGTACCGCTGGGGACAGGGCGAGGTACGAGCAGTACTTC | CASSTAGDRARYEQYF
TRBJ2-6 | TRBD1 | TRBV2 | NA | TGTGCCAGCAGTGAGGGACAGGGAATCTCTGGGGCCAACGTCCTGACTTTC | CASSEGQGISGANVLTF
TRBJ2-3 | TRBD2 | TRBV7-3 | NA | TGTGCCAGCAGCTCGCGGGGGGCCTTCATTCTCACAGATACGCAGTATTTT | CASSSRGAFILTDTQYF
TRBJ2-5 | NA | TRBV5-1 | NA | TGCGCCAGCAGCTTGGGCAGAACCCGGGTCGAGACCCAGTACTTC | CASSLGRTRVETQYF
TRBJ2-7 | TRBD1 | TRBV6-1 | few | TGTGCCAGCAGTGAAGACGGGGACAGGGTTTCCTACGAGCAGTACTTC | CASSEDGDRVSYEQYF
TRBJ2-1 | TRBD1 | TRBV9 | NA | TGTGCCAGCAGCGTAGGTCCCACCGGGACAGGGAATGAGCAGTTCTTC | CASSVGPTGTGNEQFF
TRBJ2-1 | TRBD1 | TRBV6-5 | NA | TGTGCCAGCAGTACCTGGACAGGGTCCAATGAGCAGTTCTTC | CASSTWTGSNEQFF
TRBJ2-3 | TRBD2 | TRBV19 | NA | TGTGCCAGTAGTATTAACTTAGCGGGGGCCTTGGGGGATACGCAGTATTTT | CASSINLAGALGDTQYF
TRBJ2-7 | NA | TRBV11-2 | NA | TGTGCCAGCAGCTTAGATCAGTTCTTCGAGCAGTACTTC | CASSLDQFFEQYF
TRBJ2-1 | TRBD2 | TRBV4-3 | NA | TGCGCCAGCAGCCAGGCCTTGACTAGCGGATACCTCCGGTTCTTC | CASSQALTSGYLRFF
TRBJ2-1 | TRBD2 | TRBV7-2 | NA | TGTGCCAGCAGAAATGACAGGACTAGCGGGCTTTACAATGAGCAGTTCTTC | CASRNDRTSGLYNEQFF
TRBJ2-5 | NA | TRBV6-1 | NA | TGTGCCAGCAGTGTATTCGGACAACAGGAGACCCAGTACTTC | CASSVFGQQETQYF
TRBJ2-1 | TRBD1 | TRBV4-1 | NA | TGCGCCAGCACTCCAAGGGGGAGGGGACAGGGGGTCGATGAGCAGTTCTTC | CASTPRGRGQGVDEQFF
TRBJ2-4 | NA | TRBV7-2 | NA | TGTGCCAGCAGCCGTCAGGGGTCCAAAAACATTCAGTACTTC | CASSRQGSKNIQYF
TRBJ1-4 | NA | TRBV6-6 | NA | TGTGCCAGCAGGACTCCCGGGGATGAAAAACTGTTTTTT | CASRTPGDEKLFF
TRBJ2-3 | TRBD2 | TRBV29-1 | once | TGCAGCGTTGTTGACGGGAGGTTATTAGATACGCAGTATTTT | CSVVDGRLLDTQYF
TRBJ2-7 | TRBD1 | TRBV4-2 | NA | TGTGCCAGCAGCCAAGAGGGACAGGGAACCTACGAGCAGTACTTC | CASSQEGQGTYEQYF
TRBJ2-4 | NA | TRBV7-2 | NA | TGTGCCAGCAGCTCACAGGGAACCAAAAACATTCAGTACTTC | CASSSQGTKNIQYF
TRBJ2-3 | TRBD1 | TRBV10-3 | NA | TGTGCCATCAACCAGAACGGACAGGGGGGCGATACGCAGTATTTT | CAINQNGQGGDTQYF
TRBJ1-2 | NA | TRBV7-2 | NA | TGTGCCAGCAGCTTAGACAGACGGTCTCTATGGGGCTACACCTTC | CASSLDRRSLWGYTF